What follows are 26 T cell receptor beta chains derived from one specimen sequenced in a study of T cells in Graves' hyperthyroidism and ophthalmopathy. Using RNA transcripts as the source, TCR beta CDR3 regions were amplified. In the first-round RT-PCR of the TCR CDR3, the HTBI primer set was used. Via MiXCR, TCRdb re-called the multiplex PCR reads, giving one row per CDR3 protein. Among hundreds of thousands of distinct CDR3 sequences, around 21% were seen once, and the ten largest hold around a third. The sample comprised blood. Receptors originate from a man aged 25-45 years with Graves' ophthalmopathy.

This clonotype has more than one count but fewer than ten. The chain joins TRBV11-2 to TRBJ2-1, with TRBD2 matching over 15 bases. V shed 7 bases, J shed 10 bases, and the junction held 8 bases outside the gene matches. There are 15 residues in the CDR3. Germline V lookup: CDR1 SGHAT, CDR2 FQNNGV. The DNA for the CDR3 is TGTGCCAGCACCGCTCGGACTAGCGGGAGGGGGGAGCAGTTCTTC. This encodes CASTARTSGRGEQFF. The variable domain in full, with the rest retrieved from reference TRBV11-2 and TRBJ2-1, is EAGVAQSPRYKIIEKRQSVAFWCNPISGHATLYWYQQILGQGPKLLIQFQNNGVVDDSQLPKDRFSAERLKGVDSTLKIQPAKLEDSAVYLCASTARTSGRGEQFFGPGTRLTVL.

The chain employs TRBV6-2 or TRBV6-3 and TRBJ2-1; 12 bases match TRBD2. Per the germline V gene, CDR1 is MNHEY and CDR2 is SVGEGT. The ends lost 10 bases at V and 9 bases at J; junction bases unmatched: 13. This CDR3 has 15 residues. CDR3 coding DNA: TGTGCCATCAACCATCTAGCGGGAGGGAAGTGTGAGCAGTTCTTC. It encodes CAINHLAGGKCEQFF.

The table lists this clonotype with many counts. The rearrangement links TRBV30 to TRBJ2-7; perhaps TRBD1 as D (6 bases). V lost 6 bases and J lost 1, with 7 bases in between. The CDR3 is 11 residues long. Per germline, CDR1 GTSNPN and CDR2 SVGIG (reference sequence). CDR3 region: CACTGSYEQYF. CDR3 bases: TGTGCCTGCACAGGGTCCTACGAGCAGTACTTC.

The chain couples TRBV6-1 to TRBJ2-7; 7 positions agree with TRBD1. Germline CDR1 and CDR2: MNHNS and SASEGT. This CDR3 has 12 amino acids. The J segment lost 9 bases and the V segment lost 7 bases, leaving 9 bases of the junction unmatched. The CDR3 reads CASTGQAPGQYF. CDR3 bases: TGTGCCAGCACCGGACAGGCCCCCGGGCAGTACTTC.

V and J are TRBV20-1 and TRBJ1-4; TRBD1 agrees at 7 bases. The CDR3 runs 15 residues. Germline lookup yields CDR1 DFQATT and CDR2 SNEGSKA (reference sequence). With 3 bases clipped from V and 4 bases from J, the junction kept 8 bases outside the gene matches. The CDR3 DNA follows: TGCAGTGCTAGCACGACAGGGATTTTTAATGAAAAACTGTTTTTT. Its protein product is CSASTTGIFNEKLFF.

The CDR3 is CSAPASGRGGNEQFF. CDR3 coding DNA: TGCAGTGCTCCCGCTAGCGGGAGGGGTGGGAATGAGCAGTTCTTC. This chain joins TRBV20-1 and TRBJ2-1; TRBD2 matches at 12 bases. The CDR3 has 15 residues. Germline V gene sequence: CDR1 DFQATT, CDR2 SNEGSKA (reference sequence). Trimming removed 5 bases from V and 7 bases from J; junction bases left unmatched: 9.

This clonotype was counted between two and nine times. The rearrangement uses TRBV28 and TRBJ1-2; D ambiguous. Trimming pared 3 bases from V and 3 bases from J, leaving 5 bases between. The germline CDR1 and CDR2 sequences are MDHEN and SYDVKM. The CDR3 is 12 amino acids. The CDR3, as DNA: TGTGCCAGCAGTTTGCAGGACTATGGCTACACCTTC. Residues: CASSLQDYGYTF.

The rearrangement uses TRBV7-9 and TRBJ1-2, with D uncertain. V was clipped by 0 bases and J by 6 bases, with 17 bases between them. This CDR3 has 16 residues. Germline V gene lookup returns CDR1 SEHNR and CDR2 FQNEAQ (reference sequence). The CDR3 is CASSLAFGGRGDGYTF. CDR3 DNA sequence: TGTGCCAGCAGCTTAGCATTTGGAGGGCGAGGAGATGGCTACACCTTC.

This clonotype was seen ten or more times. The chain recombines TRBV30 with TRBJ2-2, with a possible D match to TRBD2 (5 bases). The CDR3 loop spans 14 amino acids. V gave up 4 bases and J gave up 0 bases, with 9 bases separating them. CDR1 GTSNPN and CDR2 SVGIG come from the germline V gene (reference sequence). The CDR3, as DNA: TGTGCCTGGAACTTACTAGCGAACACCGGGGAGCTGTTTTTT. Translating gives CAWNLLANTGELFF.

The rearrangement links TRBV7-8 to TRBJ2-7; either TRBD1 or TRBD2 may supply D (5 bases each). Per the germline V gene, CDR1 is SGHVS and CDR2 is FQNEAQ. V gave up 5 bases and J gave up 0 bases, with 17 bases separating them. CDR3 length: 16 amino acids. The DNA of the CDR3 is TGTGCCAGCAGCGGCTCCCGGGACGGAAGCTCCTACGAGCAGTACTTC. Its protein is CASSGSRDGSSYEQYF. The whole variable domain, remainder taken from reference TRBV7-8 and TRBJ2-7, is GAGVSQSPRYKVAKRGQDVALRCDPISGHVSLFWYQQALGQGPEFLTYFQNEAQLDKSGLPSDRFFAERPEGSVSTLKIQRTQQEDSAVYLCASSGSRDGSSYEQYFGPGTRLTVT.

Only one count was recorded for this clonotype. Here the CDR3 omits its conserved ending phenylalanine or tryptophan, so a read error is the likely source. The CDR3 spells CSARDRAVGETQYL. The CDR3 DNA reads TGCAGTGCTAGAGATCGTGCGGTAGGCGAGACCCAGTACCTC. The V and J genes are TRBV20-1 and TRBJ2-5; D remains ambiguous. The CDR3 consists of 14 residues. V was shortened by 0 bases and J by 5 bases, with 13 bases between the two germline ends. Germline lookup yields CDR1 DFQATT and CDR2 SNEGSKA (reference sequence).

This clonotype was seen more than once but under ten times. CDR3: CASGGGLYEQYF. Written as DNA, the CDR3 is TGTGCCAGCGGGGGAGGCCTCTACGAGCAGTACTTC. V is TRBV27 and J is TRBJ2-7, with D perhaps TRBD2 (6 bases). The germline V gene encodes CDR1 MNHEY and CDR2 SMNVEV (reference sequence). This CDR3 is built from 12 residues. With 8 bases removed from V and 3 bases from J, the gap between germline ends came to 11 bases.

The chain employs TRBV19 and TRBJ2-2; 12 bases line up with TRBD1. Per the germline V gene, CDR1 is LNHDA and CDR2 is SQIVND (reference sequence). V dropped 6 bases and J dropped 5; count of bases not matched to a gene: 10. The CDR3 extends over 17 amino acids. The CDR3 is CASSPYRDRGRTGELFF. The CDR3 nucleotides are TGTGCCAGTAGCCCTTACCGGGACAGGGGGCGAACCGGGGAGCTGTTTTTT.

This clonotype appeared many times. The J gene is TRBJ2-7, the V gene TRBV2, with TRBD2 matching over 15 bases. CDR3 length: 18 residues. The V segment lost 6 bases and the J segment 5 bases; nucleotides outside the gene matches: 14. The germline V gene encodes CDR1 SNHLY and CDR2 FYNNEI. The CDR3 region has the DNA TGTGCCAGCAGCGCTACGGGACTAGCGGGAGGAGGGGCGAACGAGCAGTACTTC. This gives the protein CASSATGLAGGGANEQYF.

This clonotype turned up a few times. The chain has TRBV7-2 and TRBJ2-2; perhaps TRBD2 as D (5 bases). The CDR3 totals 15 residues. V shed 6 bases and J shed 1 base, with 12 bases lying between them. Germline V lookup: CDR1 SGHTA, CDR2 FQGNSA. CDR3 region: CASRQGGRNTGELFF. For the CDR3, the DNA is TGTGCCAGCAGGCAAGGCGGGCGGAACACCGGGGAGCTGTTTTTT.

This clonotype was counted only a few times. The chain's CDR3 is CASTPFGEREQYF. CDR3 sequence (DNA): TGTGCCAGCACGCCGTTTGGGGAACGCGAGCAGTACTTC. The chain joins TRBV28 to TRBJ2-7; D gene uncertain. Germline V CDR1 and CDR2: MDHEN, SYDVKM. The CDR3 is 13 residues long. Between the trimmed V and J ends, which lost 7 bases and 6 bases, there was a span of 16 bases.

This clonotype was detected only a few times. Germline and junction disagree at one end, which may indicate a read error. The V and J genes are TRBV7-7 and TRBJ2-7, with 8 positions matching TRBD2. Germline V lookup: CDR1 SSHAT, CDR2 FNYEAQ (reference sequence). The CDR3 has 14 residues. The CDR3 sequence: CASSLSGRSGEQYF. Here the CDR3 DNA reads TGTGCTAGCAGCCTGAGCGGGAGATCAGGCGAGCAGTACTTC.

This clonotype was counted many times. The gene calls are TRBV20-1 and TRBJ1-2, with no clear D. V was pared by 4 bases and J by 4 bases, with 10 bases between. In germline, CDR1 is DFQATT, CDR2 SNEGSKA (reference sequence). The CDR3 is 12 residues long. CDR3 amino acids: CSAKDGLYGYTF. The CDR3, as DNA: TGCAGTGCTAAGGACGGACTCTATGGCTACACCTTC.

This clonotype has a handful of counts. Written as DNA, the CDR3 is TGTGCCAGCAGCTCCCGGGGATTCGGTGAAGCTTTCTTT. The encoded protein is CASSSRGFGEAFF. The chain joins TRBV6-1 to TRBJ1-1; D is uncertain. CDR1 is MNHNS, CDR2 SASEGT, per germline. V shed 6 bases and J shed 7 bases, with 15 bases lying between them. The CDR3 contains 13 residues.

Only a few counts were recorded for this clonotype. The chain employs TRBV6-2 or TRBV6-3 and TRBJ2-7; the D is unclear. Trimming took 2 bases from V and 2 from J, leaving 10 bases between them. The CDR3 is made up of 14 amino acids. Germline V gene sequence: CDR1 MNHEY, CDR2 SVGEGT. The CDR3, as DNA: TGTGCCAGCAGTTACCGCCGGGCAGCCTACGAGCAGTACTTC. This codes for CASSYRRAAYEQYF.

This clonotype showed up many times. This sequence joins TRBV20-1 and TRBJ2-1, with D possibly being TRBD2 (5 bases). V gave up 8 bases and J gave up 6 bases, with 23 bases separating them. CDR1 is DFQATT and CDR2 is SNEGSKA in the germline V gene (reference sequence). There are 15 residues in the CDR3. The CDR3 loop reads CSMFDGKMSGNEQFF. The DNA for the CDR3 is TGCAGTATGTTCGACGGGAAGATGTCGGGCAATGAGCAGTTCTTC.

This chain links TRBV6-5 with TRBJ2-7; perhaps TRBD2 as D (5 bases). Trimming removed 0 bases from V and 7 bases from J, with 22 bases in between. CDR3 length equals 17 residues. Germline V CDR1 and CDR2: MNHEY, SVGAGI. The CDR3 loop is CASSYSIGSSGPLEQYF. DNA for the CDR3: TGTGCCAGCAGTTACTCGATAGGGTCAAGCGGACCTCTAGAGCAGTACTTC.

This clonotype was picked up many times. The chain employs TRBV18 and TRBJ2-7; TRBD1 matches 9 bases. CDR1 and CDR2 (germline): KGHSH, LQKENI. The V and J ends lost 3 bases and 5 bases, in that order; junction bases with no gene match: 5. This CDR3 is built from 14 residues. The CDR3 here is CASSPDRGLNEQYF. CDR3 DNA sequence: TGTGCCAGCTCACCGGACAGGGGACTCAACGAGCAGTACTTC.

In its sample, this clonotype was seen many times. The V gene is TRBV14, the J gene TRBJ1-1; TRBD1 is a possible D gene (6 bases). Trimming took 4 bases from V and 1 from J, leaving 16 bases between them. Germline-derived CDR1 and CDR2 are SGHDN and FVKESK. This CDR3 has 16 residues. CDR3 loop: CASSPRGGERNTEAFF. CDR3 nucleotides: TGTGCCAGCAGCCCCAGAGGGGGGGAGAGGAACACTGAAGCTTTCTTT.

The sample holds many counts of this clonotype. This rearrangement joins TRBV7-2 to TRBJ2-7, with 9 nucleotides matching TRBD1. CDR3 length: 14 residues. Germline V gene data show CDR1 as SGHTA and CDR2 as FQGNSA. With V trimmed by 5 bases and J by 7 bases, 9 bases remained unmatched. The CDR3 is CASSPGQGMGEQYF. The CDR3 DNA follows: TGTGCCAGCAGCCCAGGACAGGGGATGGGGGAGCAGTACTTC.

This clonotype has more than one count but fewer than ten. The chain couples TRBV24-1 to TRBJ2-2; possible D gene TRBD2, 5 bases. Germline CDR1 reads KGHDR; CDR2 reads SFDVKD. Between the trimmed V and J ends, which lost 2 bases and 5 bases, there was a span of 14 bases. The CDR3 is 16 residues long. CDR3 bases: TGTGCCACCAGTGATTCAGACCCGGGATTAACCGGGGAGCTGTTTTTT. It yields the protein CATSDSDPGLTGELFF.